A single sample gave rise to the 29 T cell receptor beta chains below, sequenced in a study of T-cell memory formation after mild COVID-19. TCRdb redid the calling of the 5' RACE reads with MiXCR, one entry per CDR3 protein. The data contain a few hundred thousand distinct CDR3 sequences, approximately 21% of them singletons. Sequencing was performed on PBMCs or a T cell subset sorted from them (not recorded which). Source of these receptors: an adult woman who had mild COVID-19 (a few samples of this study predate the infection). Cell type and time point are not known.

V usage is TRBV29-1 and J usage is TRBJ1-2; D not resolved. Germline lookup yields CDR1 SQVTM and CDR2 ANQGSEA. CDR3 length: 12 amino acids. Trimming cost V 3 bases and J 8 bases, with 13 bases left between them. The CDR3 loop is CSVEGSGKGYTF. Written as DNA, the CDR3 is TGCAGCGTTGAGGGGTCCGGGAAGGGCTACACCTTC.

This clonotype has only a few counts. The chain links TRBV20-1 to TRBJ1-1; 12 bases are a match to TRBD1. CDR3 size: 14 residues. J was trimmed by 4 bases and V by 6 bases; bases with no gene match: 6. CDR1 and CDR2 (germline): DFQATT, SNEGSKA (reference sequence). The CDR3 DNA is TGCAGTGCAACGGGACAGGGGGCATCCACTGAAGCTTTCTTT. Translation gives CSATGQGASTEAFF.

This clonotype was observed a handful of times. The DNA of the CDR3 is TGTGCCAGCTCACCACGAGTCAGTGGAACTGAAGCTTTCTTT. This codes for CASSPRVSGTEAFF. The genes are TRBV18 and TRBJ1-1; unclear D gene. The CDR3 is 14 residues long. Germline V gives CDR1 KGHSH, CDR2 LQKENI. V shed 1 base and J shed 5 bases, with 11 bases lying between them.

The V and J genes are TRBV4-1 and TRBJ2-3, with D perhaps matching TRBD1 (5 bases). The CDR3 sequence is 16 residues long. V shed 3 bases and J shed 1 base, with 14 bases lying between them. Germline-derived CDR1 and CDR2 are MGHRA and YSYEKL. CDR3 amino acids: CASSQSRARGTDTQYF. The CDR3 nucleotides read TGCGCCAGCAGCCAGAGCAGGGCTAGGGGCACAGATACGCAGTATTTT.

In its sample, this clonotype was seen a few times. This chain uses TRBV3-1 with TRBJ2-3; no firm D call. The CDR3 length is 14 residues. Trimming removed 0 bases from V and 2 bases from J, with 6 bases in between. The V gene's germline CDR1 is LGHDT and CDR2 YNNKEL (reference sequence). In nucleotides, the CDR3 is TGTGCCAGCAGCCAAGAGCTAATCACAGATACGCAGTATTTT. Translation: CASSQELITDTQYF.

This sequence joins TRBV6-1 and TRBJ2-6; possibly TRBD2 for D (6 bases). This CDR3 spans 15 amino acids. The V gene lost 6 bases and the J gene lost 0 bases, with 9 bases spanning the gap. Germline assignment: CDR1 MNHNS and CDR2 SASEGT. CDR3 sequence (DNA): TGTGCCAGCAGGGACGGGGGCTCTGGGGCCAACGTCCTGACTTTC. Its protein product is CASRDGGSGANVLTF.

The chain couples TRBV5-1 to TRBJ1-1; D ambiguous. V was cut by 3 bases and J by 1 base, with 10 bases left in between. Germline lookup yields CDR1 SGHRS and CDR2 YFSETQ. The CDR3 is 14 residues long. CDR3 loop: CASSSLSGNTEAFF. The CDR3 DNA reads TGCGCCAGCAGCTCGCTAAGCGGGAACACTGAAGCTTTCTTT.

In this sample, this clonotype turned up a few times. This rearrangement joins TRBV18 to TRBJ1-3, with D possibly TRBD1 on 5 matching bases. V lost 5 bases to trimming and J lost 2 bases, with 16 bases between them. This CDR3 is built from 16 residues. Germline CDR1 and CDR2: KGHSH and LQKENI. CDR3 DNA: TGTGCCAGCTCATTCGGAGGGGTGGATCCTGGAAACACCATATATTTT. Its translation is CASSFGGVDPGNTIYF. Combining the CDR3 with reference TRBV18 and TRBJ1-3 gives the whole variable domain NAGVMQNPRHLVRRRGQEARLRCSPMKGHSHVYWYRQLPEEGLKFMVYLQKENIIDESGMPKERFSAEFPKEGPSILRIQQVVRGDSAAYFCASSFGGVDPGNTIYFGEGSWLTVV.

The V and J genes are TRBV2 and TRBJ1-2; TRBD1 might be the D (6 bases). The ends were cut back, 7 bases at V and 4 bases at J, with 19 bases in the middle. CDR1 is SNHLY, CDR2 FYNNEI, per germline. This CDR3 has 15 residues. The DNA for the CDR3 is TGTGCCAGCACGAAAGACAGGCTTCTTTCCTATGGCTACACCTTC. It specifies CASTKDRLLSYGYTF.

The rearrangement links TRBV18 to TRBJ2-5, with 14 bases aligning to TRBD2. The V segment lost 8 bases and the J segment 2 bases; nucleotides outside the gene matches: 16. This CDR3 comprises 19 residues. Germline V gene lookup returns CDR1 KGHSH and CDR2 LQKENI. The CDR3: CASRPPVGLAGGRQETQYF. The CDR3, as DNA: TGTGCCAGCCGACCGCCCGTCGGACTAGCGGGAGGAAGACAAGAGACCCAGTACTTC.

The table lists this clonotype with a few counts. The gene calls are TRBV24-1 and TRBJ2-3; 7 bases align to TRBD1. The CDR3 consists of 16 residues. The germline V gene has CDR1 KGHDR and CDR2 SFDVKD. Trimming removed 1 base from V and 2 bases from J; junction bases left unmatched: 5. As DNA, the CDR3 is TGTGCCACCAGTGATTTACGCGGACAGGCCACAGATACGCAGTATTTT. It specifies CATSDLRGQATDTQYF.

This clonotype occurred a few times. The rearrangement joins TRBV20-1 to TRBJ1-2; TRBD1 agrees at 11 bases. Germline-derived CDR1 and CDR2 are DFQATT and SNEGSKA (reference sequence). The CDR3 covers 14 residues. Trimming cost V 4 bases and J 4 bases; bases outside gene matches: 5. The CDR3 sequence is CSAIGTGGSYGYTF. For the CDR3, the DNA is TGCAGTGCTATCGGGACAGGGGGGAGCTATGGCTACACCTTC.

This clonotype was detected a few times. The J gene is TRBJ2-1, the V gene TRBV7-9, with D hard to call. The germline CDR1 and CDR2 sequences are SEHNR and FQNEAQ (reference sequence). The CDR3 is 11 amino acids. V lost 3 bases to trimming and J lost 16 bases, with 13 bases between them. The CDR3 region has the DNA TGTGCCAGCAGCTTCATAGGAATTTCCTTCTTC. Protein sequence: CASSFIGISFF. Variable domain in full (rest from reference TRBV7-9 and TRBJ2-1): DTGVSQNPRHKITKRGQNVTFRCDPISEHNRLYWYRQTLGQGPEFLTYFQNEAQLEKSRLLSDRFSAERPKGSFSTLEIQRTEQGDSAMYLCASSFIGISFFGPGTRLTVL.

A single count supports this clonotype. V usage is TRBV6-1 and J usage is TRBJ1-1; D is ambiguous. The CDR3 runs 13 residues. The V and J ends lost 2 bases and 11 bases respectively, with 15 bases between them. Per germline, CDR1 MNHNS and CDR2 SASEGT. The CDR3 DNA is TGTGCCAGCAGTGAACGGCAGGCTTTAGTTGCTTTCTTT. Translating it yields CASSERQALVAFF.

This clonotype was recorded a few times. CDR3 residues: CASRGRTNTEAFF. DNA of the CDR3: TGTGCCAGCAGGGGACGGACGAACACTGAAGCTTTCTTT. The rearrangement links TRBV6-5 to TRBJ1-1; perhaps TRBD1 as D (5 bases). The V end was cut by 6 bases, the J end by 1 base, with 9 bases between. This CDR3 comprises 13 residues. CDR1 and CDR2 from the germline V gene are MNHEY and SVGAGI.

This clonotype was counted a few times. The chain couples TRBV18 to TRBJ1-1; D unresolved. There are 17 residues in the CDR3. The germline V gene encodes CDR1 KGHSH and CDR2 LQKENI. Trimming left V 1 base short and J 2 bases short, with 17 bases between. CDR3 amino acids: CASSPRVGIRGNTEAFF. The CDR3 coding sequence is TGTGCCAGCTCACCACGCGTGGGAATACGGGGTAACACTGAAGCTTTCTTT. The full variable domain, in which reference TRBV18 and TRBJ1-1 provide the parts outside the CDR3, is NAGVMQNPRHLVRRRGQEARLRCSPMKGHSHVYWYRQLPEEGLKFMVYLQKENIIDESGMPKERFSAEFPKEGPSILRIQQVVRGDSAAYFCASSPRVGIRGNTEAFFGQGTRLTVV.

This sequence joins TRBV19 and TRBJ2-7, with D possibly matching TRBD2 (7 bases). V gave up 6 bases and J gave up 3 bases, with 15 bases separating them. Germline V lookup: CDR1 LNHDA, CDR2 SQIVND (reference sequence). The CDR3 sequence is 14 residues long. DNA of the CDR3: TGTGCCAGTAGCCCGAGGGGGGGCTACTACGAGCAGTACTTC. Encoded protein: CASSPRGGYYEQYF. The variable domain in full, with the rest retrieved from reference TRBV19 and TRBJ2-7, is DGGITQSPKYLFRKEGQNVTLSCEQNLNHDAMYWYRQDPGQGLRLIYYSQIVNDFQKGDIAEGYSVSREKKESFPLTVTSAQKNPTAFYLCASSPRGGYYEQYFGPGTRLTVT.

This clonotype was seen more than once but under ten times. The chain couples TRBV15 to TRBJ2-5; D is unresolved. The CDR3 has 14 amino acids. CDR1 is LNHNV, CDR2 YYDKDF, per germline (reference sequence). V lost 1 base to trimming and J lost 3 bases, with 9 bases between them. Written as DNA, the CDR3 is TGTGCCACCAGCAGAGTTGGCAGTAAAGAGACCCAGTACTTC. This sequence encodes CATSRVGSKETQYF.

The chain is built from TRBV7-8 and TRBJ2-1; 8 bases are shared with TRBD1. Germline V gene sequence: CDR1 SGHVS, CDR2 FQNEAQ. This CDR3 has 13 amino acids. V shed 1 base and J 10 bases; nucleotides not matched to a gene: 3. The CDR3 protein is CASSLGRTGEQFF. As DNA, the CDR3 is TGTGCCAGCAGCTTAGGAAGGACAGGGGAGCAGTTCTTC.

There are a few counts of this clonotype. The chain links TRBV27 to TRBJ1-5; D gene unclear. Trimming stripped 2 bases from V and 4 bases from J, with 15 bases between. CDR1 is MNHEY, CDR2 SMNVEV, per germline (reference sequence). CDR3 length: 16 residues. CDR3 residues: CASSLISPTHNQPQHF. The CDR3 coding sequence is TGTGCCAGCAGTTTAATATCCCCGACTCATAATCAGCCCCAGCATTTT.

The chain couples TRBV27 to TRBJ1-2; D perhaps matches TRBD1 (5 bases). CDR1 and CDR2 (germline): MNHEY, SMNVEV (reference sequence). V was shortened by 7 bases and J by 6 bases, with 9 bases between the two germline ends. The CDR3 has 11 residues. The CDR3 region is CASTGGNGYTF. The CDR3 bases are TGTGCCAGCACTGGGGGGAATGGCTACACCTTC.

The table lists this clonotype with a few counts. The DNA of the CDR3 is TGCAGCGTTCGGACAGGGACCCCCGGAGAGACCCAGTACTTC. Its translation is CSVRTGTPGETQYF. The rearrangement joins TRBV29-1 to TRBJ2-5; 8 bases line up with TRBD1. This CDR3 spans 14 amino acids. Germline-derived CDR1 and CDR2 are SQVTM and ANQGSEA. V was clipped by 5 bases and J by 4 bases; unmatched bases: 9. Filled out from reference TRBV29-1 and TRBJ2-5, the complete variable domain reads SAVISQKPSRDICQRGTSLTIQCQVDSQVTMMFWYRQQPGQSLTLIATANQGSEATYESGFVIDKFPISRPNLTFSTLTVSNMSPEDSSIYLCSVRTGTPGETQYFGPGTRLLVL.

This clonotype showed up many times. The rearrangement uses TRBV10-3 and TRBJ2-3, with D possibly matching TRBD2 (5 bases). CDR1 and CDR2 from the germline V gene are ENHRY and SYGVKD. V lost 2 bases and J lost 9, with 9 bases in between. This CDR3 has 12 amino acids. The CDR3 loop reads CAISEGEKTQYF. The DNA of the CDR3 is TGTGCCATCAGTGAGGGGGAGAAGACGCAGTATTTT.

This chain uses TRBV18 with TRBJ2-1; D remains ambiguous. The CDR3 is 15 residues long. The germline V gene encodes CDR1 KGHSH and CDR2 LQKENI. V shed 3 bases and J shed 7 bases, with 16 bases lying between them. CDR3 nucleotides: TGTGCCAGCTCACCGGCTCAGACACGAGGAAATGAGCAGTTCTTC. This sequence encodes CASSPAQTRGNEQFF. The complete variable domain, with remaining parts taken from reference TRBV18 and TRBJ2-1, reads NAGVMQNPRHLVRRRGQEARLRCSPMKGHSHVYWYRQLPEEGLKFMVYLQKENIIDESGMPKERFSAEFPKEGPSILRIQQVVRGDSAAYFCASSPAQTRGNEQFFGPGTRLTVL.

The chain links TRBV20-1 to TRBJ2-7; TRBD2 matches at 12 bases. V shed 5 bases and J 6 bases; nucleotides not matched to a gene: 8. Per the germline V gene, CDR1 is DFQATT and CDR2 is SNEGSKA (reference sequence). The CDR3 has 14 residues. The CDR3 protein is CSAERTSGNGEQYF. CDR3 in DNA: TGCAGTGCTGAGAGGACTAGCGGGAATGGCGAGCAGTACTTC.

The V gene is TRBV4-1, the J gene TRBJ1-3; 8 positions agree with TRBD1. Germline loops: CDR1 MGHRA, CDR2 YSYEKL. V was clipped by 2 bases and J by 3 bases; unmatched bases: 6. This CDR3 has 16 residues. This CDR3 is CASSQTTGEYGNTIYF. The DNA for the CDR3 is TGCGCCAGCAGCCAAACGACAGGGGAATATGGAAACACCATATATTTT.

The table lists this clonotype with a few counts. V usage is TRBV5-1 and J usage is TRBJ2-1, with a tentative D call TRBD2 (6 bases). V was pared by 3 bases and J by 4 bases, with 17 bases between. The CDR3 covers 16 residues. The V gene's germline CDR1 is SGHRS and CDR2 YFSETQ. The CDR3 DNA is TGCGCCAGCAGCTCGAGTAGCGGAGGTTGGTACAATGAGCAGTTCTTC. It translates to CASSSSSGGWYNEQFF. Drawing the rest from reference TRBV5-1 and TRBJ2-1, the complete variable domain is KAGVTQTPRYLIKTRGQQVTLSCSPISGHRSVSWYQQTPGQGLQFLFEYFSETQRNKGNFPGRFSGRQFSNSRSEMNVSTLELGDSALYLCASSSSSGGWYNEQFFGPGTRLTVL.

This chain joins TRBV6-6 and TRBJ1-2; no clear D. Trimming cost V 7 bases and J 4 bases, with 10 bases left between them. The CDR3 totals 12 residues. In germline, CDR1 is MNHNY, CDR2 SVGAGI (reference sequence). The CDR3 spells CASNGDGYGYTF. The CDR3, as DNA: TGTGCCAGCAATGGGGATGGCTATGGCTACACCTTC.

This clonotype was seen a few times. The CDR3 is CASSLTFTGQPQHF. The CDR3 DNA sequence: TGTGCCAGCAGTTTAACCTTTACGGGCCAGCCCCAGCATTTT. J is TRBJ1-5 and V is TRBV27; the D is unclear. V lost 2 bases and J lost 7, with 12 bases in between. CDR1 and CDR2 (germline): MNHEY, SMNVEV (reference sequence). CDR3 length: 14 amino acids.